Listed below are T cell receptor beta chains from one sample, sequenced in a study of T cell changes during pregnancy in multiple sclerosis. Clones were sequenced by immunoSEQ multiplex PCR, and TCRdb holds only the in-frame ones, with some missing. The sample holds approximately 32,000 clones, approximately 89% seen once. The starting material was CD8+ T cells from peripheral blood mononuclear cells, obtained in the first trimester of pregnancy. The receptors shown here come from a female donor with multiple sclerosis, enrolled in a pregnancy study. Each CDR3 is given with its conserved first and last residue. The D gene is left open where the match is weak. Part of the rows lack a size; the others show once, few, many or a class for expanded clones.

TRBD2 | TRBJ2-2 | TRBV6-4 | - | TGTGCCAGCAGTGAGGCGGGAGAGGCCGGGGAGCTGTTTTTT | CASSEAGEAGELFF
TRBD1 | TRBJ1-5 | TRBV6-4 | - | TGTGCCAGCAGTGCCGGGACAGGGGGCAATCAGCCCCAGCATTTT | CASSAGTGGNQPQHF
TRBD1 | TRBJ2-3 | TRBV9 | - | TGTGCCAGCAGCGTAACAGGGGAGTATACAGATACGCAGTATTTT | CASSVTGEYTDTQYF
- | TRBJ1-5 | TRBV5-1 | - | TGCGCCAGCAGCGTATCGTCGGGGCAGCCCCAGCATTTT | CASSVSSGQPQHF
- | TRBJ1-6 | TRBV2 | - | TGTGCCAGCAGCGGGGGTACAGTCGAAAATTCACCCCTCCACTTT | CASSGGTVENSPLHF
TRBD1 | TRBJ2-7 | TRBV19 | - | TGTGCCAGTAGTATAGAGAACAGGGGATCCTACGAGCAGTACTTC | CASSIENRGSYEQYF
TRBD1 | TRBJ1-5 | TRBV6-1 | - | TGTGCCAGCAGTGAAAATGAGGGGGCGTGGGATCAGCCCCAGCATTTT | CASSENEGAWDQPQHF
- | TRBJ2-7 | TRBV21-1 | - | TGTGCCAGCAGCAAATACCGAGCGACAGGGGCTTCTTCCTACGAGCAGTACTTC | CASSKYRATGASSYEQYF
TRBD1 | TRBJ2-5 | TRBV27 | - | TGTGCCAGCAGTCCGGGGACAGGGCGCGCCGATATACAAGAGACCCAGTACTTC | CASSPGTGRADIQETQYF
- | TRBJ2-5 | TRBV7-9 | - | TGTGCCAGCACCAACCAAGGGGGAGAAGAGACCCAGTACTTC | CASTNQGGEETQYF
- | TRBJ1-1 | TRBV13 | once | TGTGCCAGCAGCTTAGGGTTAAACACTGAAGCTTTCTTT | CASSLGLNTEAFF
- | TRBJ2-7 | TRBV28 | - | TGTGCCAGCAGTTTAATGGTTAGCGACTACGAGCAGTACTTC | CASSLMVSDYEQYF
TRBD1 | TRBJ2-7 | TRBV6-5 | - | TGTGCCAGCAACCCGACAGGGGGCTACGAGCAGTACTTC | CASNPTGGYEQYF
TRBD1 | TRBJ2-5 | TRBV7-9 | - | TGTGCCAGCAGCTTAGTGGGTACAGGGGGCAAAGAGACCCAGTACTTC | CASSLVGTGGKETQYF
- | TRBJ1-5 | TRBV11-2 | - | TGTGCCAGCAGCTTAGTCTCGGGCAATCAGCCCCAGCATTTT | CASSLVSGNQPQHF
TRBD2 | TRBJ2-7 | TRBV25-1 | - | TGTGCCAGCAGTGATAGACTAGCGGGGGTCTACGAGCAGTACTTC | CASSDRLAGVYEQYF
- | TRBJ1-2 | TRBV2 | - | TGTGCCAGCGAGGGCGCCGCCCTCTTCAACTATGGCTACACCTTC | CASEGAALFNYGYTF
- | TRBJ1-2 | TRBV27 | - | TGTGCCAGCAGTTTAGGGCCTCCTTATGGCTACACCTTC | CASSLGPPYGYTF
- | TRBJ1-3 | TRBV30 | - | TGTGCCTGTTACCCGGGTCACTCTGGAAACACCATATATTTT | CACYPGHSGNTIYF
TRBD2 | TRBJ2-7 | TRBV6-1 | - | TGTGCCAGCAGTGAAGAGATCGGGGGGGCCTACGAGCAGTACTTC | CASSEEIGGAYEQYF
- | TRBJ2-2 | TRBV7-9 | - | TGTGCCAGCAGCCCGTTCGGGGAGCTGTTTTTT | CASSPFGELFF
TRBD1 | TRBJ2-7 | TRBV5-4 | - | TGTGCCAGCAGACCCCTGGACAGGGGCCTATCCTACGAGCAGTACTTC | CASRPLDRGLSYEQYF
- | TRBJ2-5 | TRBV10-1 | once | TGCGCCAGCAGTGAGTCGGAGGGGACAGACGCCCGCAGAGCGACCCAGTACTTC | CASSESEGTDARRATQYF
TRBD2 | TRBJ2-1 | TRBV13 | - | TGTGCCAGCAGCTTCCTAGCGGGAGTAGGCAATGAGCAGTTCTTC | CASSFLAGVGNEQFF
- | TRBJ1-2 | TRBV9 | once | TGTGCCAGCAGCGAGGGACAAATTAACTATGGCTACACCTTC | CASSEGQINYGYTF
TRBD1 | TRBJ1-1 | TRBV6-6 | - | TGTGCCAGCAGTTCTCAGGGACAGGGGGTGACTGAAGCTTTCTTT | CASSSQGQGVTEAFF
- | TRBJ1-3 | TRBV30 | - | TGTGCCTGGGCCCGGAGGGGGGGCAGTATAAGGAACACCATATATTTT | CAWARRGGSIRNTIYF
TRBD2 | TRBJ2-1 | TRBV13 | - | TGTGCCAGCAGCCCAAGACTAGCGGGAAACAATGAGCAGTTCTTC | CASSPRLAGNNEQFF
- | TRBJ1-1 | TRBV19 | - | TGTGCCAGACCCCTAGGCACTGAAGCTTTCTTT | CARPLGTEAFF
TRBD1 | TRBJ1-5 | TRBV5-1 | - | TGCGCCAGCAGCCCCGGACAGGGAGGTCAGCCCCAGCATTTT | CASSPGQGGQPQHF
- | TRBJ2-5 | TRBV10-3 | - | TGTGCCATCAGTGAGTTACTAGCCCCAGAGACCCAGTACTTC | CAISELLAPETQYF
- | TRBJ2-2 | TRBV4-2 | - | TGTGCCAGCAGCCAAGATGGGTTAGGTAGCTGGGCGAACACCGGGGAGCTGTTTTTT | CASSQDGLGSWANTGELFF
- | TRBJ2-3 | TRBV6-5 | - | TGTGCCAGCAGTACAGGGTCAACGCAGTATTTT | CASSTGSTQYF
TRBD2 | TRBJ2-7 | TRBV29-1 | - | TGCAGCGTTTTGACTAGCGGGAGGTCTTACGAGCAGTACTTC | CSVLTSGRSYEQYF
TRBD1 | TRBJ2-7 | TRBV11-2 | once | TGTGCCAGCTCACAGGGGCCGAAATACGAGCAGTACTTC | CASSQGPKYEQYF
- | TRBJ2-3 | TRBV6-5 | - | TGTGCCAGCAGTTACTTAGTAGCCGCAGATACGCAGTATTTT | CASSYLVAADTQYF
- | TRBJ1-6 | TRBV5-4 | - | TGTGCCAGCAGCTTCCACCCGACGGGGAATTCACCCCTCCACTTT | CASSFHPTGNSPLHF
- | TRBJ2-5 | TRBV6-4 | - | TGTGCCAGCAGTGACTCGATGGGGGAACAGGGCGGGGGTGTCCAAGTGTGGGGGCAAGAGACCCAGTACTTC | CASSDSMGEQGGGVQVWGQETQYF
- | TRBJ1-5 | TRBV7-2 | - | TGTGCCAGCAGCGAACAGGGAGTTAGCAATCAGCCCCAGCATTTT | CASSEQGVSNQPQHF
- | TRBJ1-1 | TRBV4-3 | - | TGCGCCAGCAGCCAAGAACAAGCGGGGAACACTGAAGCTTTCTTT | CASSQEQAGNTEAFF